This entry features one T cell receptor beta chain sequence. Repertoires were generated with immunoSEQ multiplex PCR, while TCRdb's copy carries only in-frame clones and drops some. The sample has some 80,000 clones; about 85% are singletons. The sample originates from a study of PD-L1 blockade in urothelial cancer. Study details: Patients with male sex and bladder-origin urothelial cancer accounted for about 85% of the roughly 30 enrolled. Analysis of the blood was performed 3 weeks (second dose) and 6 weeks after treatment start. Patients had received 0 to 3 prior chemotherapy regimens. Researchers found blood samples held a median of about 130,000 T cells.

This CDR3 is 17 amino acids long. CDR1 ENHRY and CDR2 SYGVKD come from the germline V gene. Trimming at V came to 6 bases and at J to 7 bases, leaving 15 bases not matched to a gene. The receptor was derived from a woman in her sixties or seventies with urothelial cancer. The gene calls are TRBV10-3 and TRBJ2-1; TRBD2 agrees at 10 bases. The specimen was PBMCs, collected around atezolizumab (anti-PD-L1) treatment. CDR3 loop: CAISRAVLAGAGNEQFF. The CDR3 nucleotides are TGTGCCATCAGCCGGGCCGTGCTAGCGGGAGCTGGAAATGAGCAGTTCTTC.